The text below deals with one TCR beta chain. Its antigen is as yet unknown. TCR alpha and TCR beta cDNA libraries carrying sample barcodes and UMIs came from 5'RACE with constant-segment primers. In TCRdb, the 5' RACE reads were re-called with MiXCR into one record per CDR3 protein. The repertoire includes fewer than 450,000 distinct CDR3 sequences, 20% to 25% of them detected once, and approximately 12% sits in the top ten. The data were taken from a study of T-cell memory formation after mild COVID-19. Study in general: TCR clusters mostly belonged to single donors. The study's findings and limits: Those CD4+ clones that contracted were mainly in CM and EM (CD8+ ones in EMRA). In second-wave clones peaking day 37, SARS-CoV-2 specificity remained unconfirmed.

Germline V gene sequence: CDR1 LNHNV, CDR2 YYDKDF (reference sequence). V lost 3 bases and J 0 bases, leaving 7 bases between the germline ends. This CDR3 is built from 14 residues. Sequencing was performed on PBMCs or a T cell subset sorted from them (not recorded which). This rearrangement joins TRBV15 to TRBJ2-3; no definite D call. This TCR came from an adult woman who had mild COVID-19 (a few samples of this study predate the infection). Cell type and time point are not known. CDR3 residues: CATSSGVSTDTQYF. The CDR3 DNA reads TGTGCCACCAGCAGCGGAGTGAGCACAGATACGCAGTATTTT.